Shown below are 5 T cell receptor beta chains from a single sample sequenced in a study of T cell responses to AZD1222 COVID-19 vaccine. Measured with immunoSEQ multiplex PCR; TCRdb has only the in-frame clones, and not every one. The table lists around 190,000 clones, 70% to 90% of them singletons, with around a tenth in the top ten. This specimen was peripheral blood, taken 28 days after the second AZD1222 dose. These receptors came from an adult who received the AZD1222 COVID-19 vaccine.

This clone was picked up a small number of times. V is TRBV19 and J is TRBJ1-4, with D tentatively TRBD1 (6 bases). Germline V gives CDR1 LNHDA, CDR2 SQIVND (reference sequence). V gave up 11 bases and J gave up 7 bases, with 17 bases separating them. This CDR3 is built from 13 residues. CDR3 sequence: CAVRQAPSEKLFF. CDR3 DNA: TGTGCCGTTCGACAGGCCCCTAGTGAAAAACTGTTTTTT.

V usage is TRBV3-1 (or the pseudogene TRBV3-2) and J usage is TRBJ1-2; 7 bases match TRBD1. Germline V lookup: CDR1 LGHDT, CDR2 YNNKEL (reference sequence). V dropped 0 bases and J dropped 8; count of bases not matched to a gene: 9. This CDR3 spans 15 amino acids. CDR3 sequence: CASSQEDRGRGGYTF. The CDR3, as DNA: TGTGCCAGCAGCCAAGAGGATAGGGGGCGCGGGGGCTACACCTTC.

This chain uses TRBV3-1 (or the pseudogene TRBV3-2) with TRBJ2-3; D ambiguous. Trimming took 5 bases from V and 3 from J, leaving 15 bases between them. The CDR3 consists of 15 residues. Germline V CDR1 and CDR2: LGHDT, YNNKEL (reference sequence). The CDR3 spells CASSERVSQTDTQYF. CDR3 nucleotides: TGTGCCAGCAGCGAGCGAGTATCCCAGACAGATACGCAGTATTTT.

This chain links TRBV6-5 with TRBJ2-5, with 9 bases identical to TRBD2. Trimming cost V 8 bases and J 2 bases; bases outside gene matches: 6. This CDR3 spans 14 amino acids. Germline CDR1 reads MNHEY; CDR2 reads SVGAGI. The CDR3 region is CASLGLAPQETQYF. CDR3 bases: TGTGCCAGCTTAGGACTAGCGCCGCAAGAGACCCAGTACTTC.

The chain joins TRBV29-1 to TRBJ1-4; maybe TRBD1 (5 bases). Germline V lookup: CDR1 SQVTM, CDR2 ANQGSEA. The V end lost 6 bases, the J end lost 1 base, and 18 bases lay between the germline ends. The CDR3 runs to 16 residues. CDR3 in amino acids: CSVAGFTGGTNEKLFF. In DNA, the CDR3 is TGCAGCGTGGCAGGGTTTACGGGTGGAACTAATGAAAAACTGTTTTTT. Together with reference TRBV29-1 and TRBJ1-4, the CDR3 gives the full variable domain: SAVISQKPSRDICQRGTSLTIQCQVDSQVTMMFWYRQQPGQSLTLIATANQGSEATYESGFVIDKFPISRPNLTFSTLTVSNMSPEDSSIYLCSVAGFTGGTNEKLFFGSGTQLSVL.